These 31 T cell receptor beta chains share one sample of origin, sequenced in a study of radiotherapy plus CTLA-4 blockade in lung cancer. The data were produced by immunoSEQ multiplex PCR, yet TCRdb's version contains in-frame clones alone and is incomplete. Of about 49,000 clones in the sample, about 72% are singletons; the top ten hold roughly 10%. The sequences come from peripheral blood, collected from a patient treated with radiotherapy plus ipilimumab. These receptors were obtained from a human donor with non-small cell lung cancer who had stable disease on radiotherapy plus ipilimumab.

This clone was detected a few times. V is TRBV9 and J is TRBJ1-1; possibly TRBD1 for D (6 bases). V dropped 3 bases and J dropped 5 bases, with 17 bases sitting between them. CDR1 is SGDLS and CDR2 is YYNGEE in the germline V gene. The CDR3 sequence is 15 residues long. The CDR3 DNA is TGTGCCAGCAGCGGGTCCCTAGGGGGGCGGACTGAAGCTTTCTTT. Translating it yields CASSGSLGGRTEAFF.

The rearrangement uses TRBV4-2 and TRBJ2-5; 11 bases match TRBD2. The J segment lost 4 bases and the V segment lost 0 bases, leaving 4 bases of the junction unmatched. The length of the CDR3 is 16 residues. Per germline, CDR1 LGHNA and CDR2 YNFKEQ. CDR3 sequence: CASSQDLAGGPETQYF. The CDR3 coding sequence is TGTGCCAGCAGCCAAGACCTAGCGGGGGGTCCAGAGACCCAGTACTTC.

The V call is TRBV28, the J call TRBJ1-1, with 9 bases matching TRBD1. Trimming at V came to 5 bases and at J to 1 base, leaving 2 bases not matched to a gene. Germline lookup yields CDR1 MDHEN and CDR2 SYDVKM. The CDR3 has 14 amino acids. This CDR3 reads CASSTGGQNTEAFF. The CDR3 DNA sequence: TGTGCCAGCAGTACAGGGGGCCAGAACACTGAAGCTTTCTTT.

The chain recombines TRBV6-6 with TRBJ1-2; no definite D call. The CDR3 runs 12 residues. CDR1 and CDR2 from the germline V gene are MNHNY and SVGAGI (reference sequence). V lost 5 bases and J lost 8, with 12 bases in between. For the CDR3, the DNA is TGTGCCAGCAGTCCCTCGATCCTCGGCTACACCTTC. Translation: CASSPSILGYTF.

This clone was seen only once. This chain links TRBV9 with TRBJ1-6; perhaps TRBD1 as D (5 bases). Germline V gives CDR1 SGDLS, CDR2 YYNGEE. V gave up 3 bases and J gave up 6 bases, with 10 bases separating them. This CDR3 has 14 residues. CDR3 in DNA: TGTGCCAGCAGCGCAACGGACACTAATTCACCCCTCCACTTT. Translated, it gives CASSATDTNSPLHF. Supplemented by reference TRBV9 and TRBJ1-6, the full variable domain reads DSGVTQTPKHLITATGQRVTLRCSPRSGDLSVYWYQQSLDQGLQFLIQYYNGEERAKGNILERFSAQQFPDLHSELNLSSLELGDSALYFCASSATDTNSPLHFGNGTRLTVT.

V usage is TRBV6-5 and J usage is TRBJ1-4, with D uncertain. Germline V CDR1 and CDR2: MNHEY, SVGAGI. This CDR3 is built from 14 residues. Trimming shortened V by 5 bases and J by 4 bases, and 11 bases separated the two germline ends. Here the CDR3 reads CASSVAAFNEKLFF. CDR3 nucleotide sequence: TGTGCCAGCAGTGTGGCAGCCTTTAATGAAAAACTGTTTTTT.

This rearrangement joins TRBV5-4 to TRBJ2-3; 7 bases map to TRBD1. Germline trimming cut 0 bases from V and 0 bases from J; bases unmatched to any gene: 1. The CDR3 has 15 amino acids. Germline assignment: CDR1 SGHNT and CDR2 YYREEE (reference sequence). CDR3 region: CASSLGQGSTDTQYF. The DNA for the CDR3 is TGTGCCAGCAGCTTGGGACAGGGTAGCACAGATACGCAGTATTTT.

This clone was seen only once. The chain carries TRBV19 and TRBJ1-5; 9 bases are a match to TRBD1. Germline values: CDR1 LNHDA, CDR2 SQIVND (reference sequence). The V and J ends lost 3 bases and 7 bases, in that order; junction bases with no gene match: 10. The CDR3 extends over 16 amino acids. The CDR3 DNA follows: TGTGCCAGTAGTATCTACGGGACAGGGATCGGCCAGCCCCAGCATTTT. Protein: CASSIYGTGIGQPQHF.

The chain uses TRBV18 and TRBJ2-7, with D unclear. The V gene's germline CDR1 is KGHSH and CDR2 LQKENI. This CDR3 region has 11 residues. Trimming took 5 bases from V and 2 from J, leaving 4 bases between them. CDR3 bases: TGTGCCAGCTCATCTCCCTACGAGCAGTACTTC. Protein product: CASSSPYEQYF.

The gene calls are TRBV5-6 and TRBJ1-3; D is possibly TRBD1 (6 bases). Germline V gives CDR1 SGHDT, CDR2 YYEEEE. The V and J ends lost 3 bases and 1 base respectively, with 8 bases between them. CDR3 size: 14 residues. The CDR3 reads CASSSTGSGNTIYF. CDR3 DNA sequence: TGTGCCAGCAGCTCCACAGGGTCTGGAAACACCATATATTTT.

The chain employs TRBV5-6 and TRBJ1-4; D ambiguous. Trimming took 2 bases from V and 4 from J, leaving 15 bases between them. The CDR3 length is 16 residues. Germline-derived CDR1 and CDR2 are SGHDT and YYEEEE. CDR3 nucleotides: TGTGCCAGCAGCTTTTCCTACAGAAGTTATAATGAAAAACTGTTTTTT. Protein product: CASSFSYRSYNEKLFF.

This clone showed up just once. V and J are TRBV5-1 and TRBJ1-3, with unresolved D. V lost 4 bases to trimming and J lost 0 bases, with 17 bases between them. Looked up from germline, CDR1 is SGHRS and CDR2 is YFSETQ. The CDR3 loop spans 17 amino acids. The CDR3 loop reads CASSPWGGPPSGNTIYF. In DNA, the CDR3 is TGCGCCAGCAGCCCCTGGGGAGGTCCCCCCTCTGGAAACACCATATATTTT.

The chain carries TRBV6-4 and TRBJ2-1; 11 nucleotides align to TRBD2. With V trimmed by 5 bases and J by 8 bases, 8 bases remained unmatched. The CDR3 has 15 amino acids. Looked up from germline, CDR1 is MRHNA and CDR2 is SNTAGT. The CDR3 coding sequence is TGTGCCAGCAGTACGGATAGCGGGGGGGCCTATGAGCAGTTCTTC. This encodes CASSTDSGGAYEQFF.

In this sample, this clone turned up once. The V call is TRBV6-5, the J call TRBJ1-2; TRBD1 is a possible D gene (6 bases). The CDR3 runs to 12 residues. The V gene lost 8 bases and the J gene lost 3 bases, with 10 bases spanning the gap. Germline CDR1 MNHEY, CDR2 SVGAGI. The CDR3 spells CASSGAHYGYTF. The DNA of the CDR3 is TGTGCCAGCTCAGGGGCCCACTATGGCTACACCTTC.

The chain links TRBV29-1 to TRBJ2-7, with D possibly TRBD2 on 5 matching bases. This CDR3 region has 11 residues. CDR1 is SQVTM and CDR2 is ANQGSEA in the germline V gene. V was trimmed by 4 bases and J by 6 bases, leaving 10 bases between them. Here the CDR3 DNA reads TGCAGCGTTGCCCTACGGGGCGAGCAGTACTTC. Translating gives CSVALRGEQYF.

The gene calls are TRBV6-6 and TRBJ1-1; D may be TRBD1 (6 bases). The CDR3 has 13 amino acids. Germline loops: CDR1 MNHNY, CDR2 SVGAGI (reference sequence). The V and J ends lost 3 bases and 5 bases respectively, with 10 bases between them. CDR3 in DNA: TGTGCCAGCAGTTATAGGGGGTATACTGAAGCTTTCTTT. It is translated as CASSYRGYTEAFF.

V usage is TRBV18 and J usage is TRBJ1-5; TRBD1 aligns across 8 bases. The CDR3 runs to 13 residues. CDR1 is KGHSH, CDR2 LQKENI, per germline. V dropped 6 bases and J dropped 6; count of bases not matched to a gene: 4. The CDR3 protein is CASSPGGPQPQHF. The CDR3 DNA is TGTGCCAGCTCCCCAGGGGGCCCTCAGCCCCAGCATTTT.

This clone was observed once. The chain has TRBV4-1 and TRBJ2-4; TRBD2 is a possible D gene (5 bases). V lost 1 base, J lost 0 bases, and 10 bases lay in between. This CDR3 contains 16 residues. Per germline, CDR1 MGHRA and CDR2 YSYEKL. Here the CDR3 reads CASSQGESLAKNIQYF. CDR3 coding DNA: TGCGCCAGCAGCCAAGGGGAGAGTCTAGCCAAAAACATTCAGTACTTC.

The chain employs TRBV25-1 and TRBJ2-2, with 8 bases lining up with TRBD2. Looked up from germline, CDR1 is MGHDK and CDR2 is SYGVNS. This CDR3 comprises 15 residues. V was pared by 6 bases and J by 4 bases, with 7 bases of the junction left unmatched. Written as DNA, the CDR3 is TGTGCCAGCAGGAATTCCGGGACTAGCACCGGGGAGCTGTTTTTT. Amino acids: CASRNSGTSTGELFF.

The chain combines TRBV10-3 with TRBJ1-6; D gene unclear. Trimming pared 8 bases from V and 7 bases from J, leaving 15 bases between. The CDR3 contains 14 residues. From germline, CDR1 is ENHRY and CDR2 SYGVKD. CDR3 in amino acids: CAIRSTDGNSPLHF. The DNA for the CDR3 is TGTGCCATCCGGTCGACGGATGGGAATTCACCCCTCCACTTT.

The CDR3 protein is CASSPTGAEGNTIYF. As DNA, the CDR3 is TGTGCCAGCAGCCCTACCGGGGCAGAGGGAAACACCATATATTTT. The rearrangement joins TRBV5-8 to TRBJ1-3, with a possible D match to TRBD1 (5 bases). Germline CDR1 SGHTS, CDR2 YDEGEE. CDR3 length: 15 residues. Trimming took 4 bases from V and 4 from J, leaving 15 bases between them.

The V gene is TRBV6-1, the J gene TRBJ1-1, with a tentative D call TRBD1 (6 bases). Germline CDR1 and CDR2: MNHNS and SASEGT. V was trimmed by 6 bases and J by 10 bases, leaving 21 bases between them. This CDR3 comprises 14 residues. CDR3 bases: TGTGCCAGCAGCTACACCTCGGGGGGCCGGCTAGCTTTCTTT. Translation: CASSYTSGGRLAFF.

A word on this clone: Other DNA variants within this sample encode the same CDR3. V usage is TRBV28 and J usage is TRBJ1-1, with a possible D match to TRBD1 (5 bases). V was pared by 5 bases and J by 11 bases, with 15 bases between. The V gene's germline CDR1 is MDHEN and CDR2 SYDVKM. CDR3 length: 12 residues. The CDR3 DNA reads as TGTGCCAGCAGTACCCCTGGGGGGTCGGCTTTCTTT. As protein: CASSTPGGSAFF.

A few counts support this clone. J is TRBJ2-3 and V is TRBV11-2; D uncertain. CDR1 is SGHAT, CDR2 FQNNGV, per germline. The V end lost 1 base, the J end lost 2 bases, and 10 bases lay between the germline ends. The CDR3 is 15 amino acids. CDR3 sequence reads: CASSLGPYTTDTQYF. The CDR3 DNA follows: TGTGCCAGCAGCTTAGGTCCCTACACCACAGATACGCAGTATTTT.

This clone was seen more than once but under ten times. The chain is built from TRBV6-5 and TRBJ1-5, with D possibly TRBD1 on 6 matching bases. In germline, CDR1 is MNHEY, CDR2 SVGAGI. The V gene lost 2 bases and the J gene lost 6 bases, with 14 bases spanning the gap. The CDR3 runs 15 residues. The DNA of the CDR3 is TGTGCCAGCAGTTACACCGGGGAAGGGGGTCAGCCCCAGCATTTT. This sequence encodes CASSYTGEGGQPQHF.

This chain joins TRBV28 and TRBJ1-5, with 9 bases lining up with TRBD1. V gave up 7 bases and J gave up 4 bases; unmatched junction bases: 5. Germline CDR1 is MDHEN and CDR2 is SYDVKM. The CDR3 is 14 residues long. CDR3 in DNA: TGTGCCAGCAAGACAGGGGGAAGGAATCAGCCCCAGCATTTT. This translates into CASKTGGRNQPQHF.

This clone appeared a single time. The chain combines TRBV7-2 with TRBJ2-1; D call uncertain. Trimming removed 1 base at V and 2 bases at J, with 9 bases between. In germline, CDR1 is SGHTA, CDR2 FQGNSA. This CDR3 is 15 amino acids long. In DNA, the CDR3 is TGTGCCAGCAGCTTAGTTGCGGACCCCTACAATGAGCAGTTCTTC. Translation: CASSLVADPYNEQFF.

CDR3 sequence reads: CASSERGGTEAFF. As DNA, the CDR3 is TGTGCCAGCAGTGAAAGGGGGGGTACTGAAGCTTTCTTT. The chain recombines TRBV2 with TRBJ1-1, with a tentative D call TRBD1 (6 bases). The CDR3 extends over 13 amino acids. V lost 2 bases to trimming and J lost 5 bases, with 9 bases between them. Germline CDR1 SNHLY, CDR2 FYNNEI.

The V call is TRBV9, the J call TRBJ1-2; D not certain. V gave up 2 bases and J gave up 3 bases, with 5 bases separating them. Germline-derived CDR1 and CDR2 are SGDLS and YYNGEE. This CDR3 region has 12 residues. Here the CDR3 DNA reads TGTGCCAGCAGCGTGACGGACTATGGCTACACCTTC. Encoded protein: CASSVTDYGYTF.

This chain joins TRBV7-9 and TRBJ2-7; D remains ambiguous. V lost 3 bases to trimming and J lost 3 bases, with 3 bases between them. CDR1 SEHNR and CDR2 FQNEAQ come from the germline V gene (reference sequence). The CDR3 spans 11 residues. Written as DNA, the CDR3 is TGTGCCAGCAGCTTGAACTACGAGCAGTACTTC. Encoded protein: CASSLNYEQYF.

This chain uses TRBV5-5 with TRBJ1-1, with D maybe TRBD1 (5 bases). The CDR3 covers 14 residues. Germline loops: CDR1 SGHKS, CDR2 YYEKEE (reference sequence). Trimming removed 3 bases from V and 5 bases from J, with 14 bases in between. CDR3 nucleotides: TGTGCCAGCAGCTATCATCGACAGCCGACTGAAGCTTTCTTT. As protein: CASSYHRQPTEAFF.